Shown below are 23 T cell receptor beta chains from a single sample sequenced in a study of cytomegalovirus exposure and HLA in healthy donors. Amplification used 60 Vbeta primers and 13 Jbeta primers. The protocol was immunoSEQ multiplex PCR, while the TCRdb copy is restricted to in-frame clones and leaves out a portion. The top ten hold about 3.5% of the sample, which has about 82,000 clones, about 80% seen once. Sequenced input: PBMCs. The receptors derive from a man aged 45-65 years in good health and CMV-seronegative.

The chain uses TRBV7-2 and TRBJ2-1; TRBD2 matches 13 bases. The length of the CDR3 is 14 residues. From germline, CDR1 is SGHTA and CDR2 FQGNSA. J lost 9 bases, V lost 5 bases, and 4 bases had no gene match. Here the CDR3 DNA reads TGTGCCAGCAGCGCAGGACTAGCGGGGGCTGAGCAGTTCTTC. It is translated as CASSAGLAGAEQFF.

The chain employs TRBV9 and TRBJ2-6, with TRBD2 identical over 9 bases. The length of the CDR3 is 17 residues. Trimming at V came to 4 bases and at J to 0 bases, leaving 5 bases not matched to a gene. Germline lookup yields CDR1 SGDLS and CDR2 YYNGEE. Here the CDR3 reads CASSPRGGASGANVLTF. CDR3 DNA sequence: TGTGCCAGCAGCCCGCGGGGGGGCGCCTCTGGGGCCAACGTCCTGACTTTC.

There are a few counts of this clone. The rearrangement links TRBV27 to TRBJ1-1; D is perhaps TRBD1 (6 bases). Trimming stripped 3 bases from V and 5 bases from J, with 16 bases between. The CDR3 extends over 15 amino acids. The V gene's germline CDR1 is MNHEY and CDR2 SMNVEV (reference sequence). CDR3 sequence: CASSFSAGVKTEAFF. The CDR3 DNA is TGTGCCAGCAGTTTTTCGGCAGGGGTAAAAACTGAAGCTTTCTTT.

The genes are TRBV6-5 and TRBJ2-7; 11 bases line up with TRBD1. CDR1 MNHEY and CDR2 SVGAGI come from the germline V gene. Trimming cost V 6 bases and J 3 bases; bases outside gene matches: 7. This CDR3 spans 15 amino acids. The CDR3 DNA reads TGTGCCAGCAGCCTCGGGACAGGGGGGAGCTACGAGCAGTACTTC. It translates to CASSLGTGGSYEQYF.

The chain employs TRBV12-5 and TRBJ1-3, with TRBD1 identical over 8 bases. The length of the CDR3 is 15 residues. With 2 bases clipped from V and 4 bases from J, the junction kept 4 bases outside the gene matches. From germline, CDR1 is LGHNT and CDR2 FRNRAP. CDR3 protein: CASGLTTGVGNTIYF. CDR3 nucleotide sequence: TGTGCTAGTGGTTTGACGACAGGGGTCGGAAACACCATATATTTT.

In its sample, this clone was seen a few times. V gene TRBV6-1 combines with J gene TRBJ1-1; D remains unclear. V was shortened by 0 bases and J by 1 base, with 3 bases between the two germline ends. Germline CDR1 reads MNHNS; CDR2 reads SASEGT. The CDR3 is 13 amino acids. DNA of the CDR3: TGTGCCAGCAGTGAAGCCGGGAACACTGAAGCTTTCTTT. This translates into CASSEAGNTEAFF.

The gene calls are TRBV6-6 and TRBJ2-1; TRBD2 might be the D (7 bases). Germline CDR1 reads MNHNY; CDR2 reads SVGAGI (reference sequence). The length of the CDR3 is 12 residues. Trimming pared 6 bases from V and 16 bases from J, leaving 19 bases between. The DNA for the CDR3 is TGTGCCAGCAGGCTGACTAGCTCCGGGGGCTTCTTC. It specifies CASRLTSSGGFF.

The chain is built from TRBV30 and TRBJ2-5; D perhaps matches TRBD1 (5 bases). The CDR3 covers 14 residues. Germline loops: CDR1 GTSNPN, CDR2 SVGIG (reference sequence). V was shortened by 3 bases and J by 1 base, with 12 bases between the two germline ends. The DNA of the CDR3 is TGTGCCTGGAGCGCAGGGTTCGCCCAAGAGACCCAGTACTTC. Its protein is CAWSAGFAQETQYF.

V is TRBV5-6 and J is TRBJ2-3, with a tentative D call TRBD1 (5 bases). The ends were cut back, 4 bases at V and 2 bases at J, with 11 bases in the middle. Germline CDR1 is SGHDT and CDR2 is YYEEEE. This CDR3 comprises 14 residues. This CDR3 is CASSPLGATDTQYF. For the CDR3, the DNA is TGTGCCAGCAGCCCTTTAGGGGCCACAGATACGCAGTATTTT.

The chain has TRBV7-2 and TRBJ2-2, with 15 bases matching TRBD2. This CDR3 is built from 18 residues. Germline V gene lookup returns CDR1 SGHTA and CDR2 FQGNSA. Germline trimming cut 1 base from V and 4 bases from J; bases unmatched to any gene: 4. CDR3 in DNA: TGTGCCAGCAGCTTAGGGGGACTAGCGGGGGGATCCACCGGGGAGCTGTTTTTT. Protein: CASSLGGLAGGSTGELFF. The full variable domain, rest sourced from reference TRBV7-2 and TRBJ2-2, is GAGVSQSPSNKVTEKGKDVELRCDPISGHTALYWYRQSLGQGLEFLIYFQGNSAPDKSGLPSDRFSAERTGGSVSTLTIQRTQQEDSAVYLCASSLGGLAGGSTGELFFGEGSRLTVL.

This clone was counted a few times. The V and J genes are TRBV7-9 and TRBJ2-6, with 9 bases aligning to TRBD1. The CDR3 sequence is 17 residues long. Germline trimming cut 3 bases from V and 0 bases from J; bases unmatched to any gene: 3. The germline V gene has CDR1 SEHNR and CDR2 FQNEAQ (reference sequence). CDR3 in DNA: TGTGCCAGCAGCTTCCGGACAGGGGACTCTGGGGCCAACGTCCTGACTTTC. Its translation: CASSFRTGDSGANVLTF. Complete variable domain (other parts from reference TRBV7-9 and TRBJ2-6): DTGVSQNPRHKITKRGQNVTFRCDPISEHNRLYWYRQTLGQGPEFLTYFQNEAQLEKSRLLSDRFSAERPKGSFSTLEIQRTEQGDSAMYLCASSFRTGDSGANVLTFGAGSRLTVL.

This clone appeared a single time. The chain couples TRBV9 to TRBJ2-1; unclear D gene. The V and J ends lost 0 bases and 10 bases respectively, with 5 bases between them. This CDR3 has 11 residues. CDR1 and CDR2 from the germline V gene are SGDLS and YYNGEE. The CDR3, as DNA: TGTGCCAGCAGCGTAGGAGGAGAGCAGTTCTTC. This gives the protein CASSVGGEQFF.

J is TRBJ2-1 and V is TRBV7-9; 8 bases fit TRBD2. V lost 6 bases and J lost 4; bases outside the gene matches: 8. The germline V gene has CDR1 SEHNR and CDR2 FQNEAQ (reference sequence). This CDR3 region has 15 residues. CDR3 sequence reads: CASSPGRGAYNEQFF. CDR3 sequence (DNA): TGTGCCAGCAGTCCAGGGCGGGGGGCTTACAATGAGCAGTTCTTC.

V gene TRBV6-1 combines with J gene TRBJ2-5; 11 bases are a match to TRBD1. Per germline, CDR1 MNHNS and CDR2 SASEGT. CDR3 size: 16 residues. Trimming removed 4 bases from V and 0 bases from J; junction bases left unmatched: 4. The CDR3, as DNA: TGTGCCAGCAGTGGATGGACAGGGGGCTACCAAGAGACCCAGTACTTC. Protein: CASSGWTGGYQETQYF.

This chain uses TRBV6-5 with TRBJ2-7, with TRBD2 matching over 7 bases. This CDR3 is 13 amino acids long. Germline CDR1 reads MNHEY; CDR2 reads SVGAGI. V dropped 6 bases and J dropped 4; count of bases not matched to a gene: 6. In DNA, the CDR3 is TGTGCCAGCAGCCGGGAGGCGAAATACGAGCAGTACTTC. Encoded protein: CASSREAKYEQYF.

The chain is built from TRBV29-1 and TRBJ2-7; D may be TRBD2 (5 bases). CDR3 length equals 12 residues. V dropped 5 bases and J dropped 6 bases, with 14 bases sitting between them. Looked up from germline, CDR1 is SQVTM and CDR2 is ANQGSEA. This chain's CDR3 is CSVSGKLGEQYF. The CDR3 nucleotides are TGCAGCGTTTCGGGAAAGTTGGGCGAGCAGTACTTC.

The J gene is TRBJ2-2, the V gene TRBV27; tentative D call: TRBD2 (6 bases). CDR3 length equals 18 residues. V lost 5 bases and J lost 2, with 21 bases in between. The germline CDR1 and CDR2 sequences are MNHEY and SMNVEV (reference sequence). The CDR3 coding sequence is TGTGCCAGCAGTCTCCTCCGGTTTGGGGGACTCAACACCGGGGAGCTGTTTTTT. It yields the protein CASSLLRFGGLNTGELFF.

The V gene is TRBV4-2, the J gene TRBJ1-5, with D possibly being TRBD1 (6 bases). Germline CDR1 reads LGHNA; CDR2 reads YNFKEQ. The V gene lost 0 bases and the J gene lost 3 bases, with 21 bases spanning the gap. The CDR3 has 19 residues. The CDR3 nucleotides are TGTGCCAGCAGCCAAGATCGGGGGGGGGCAGGGGCTAACAATCAGCCCCAGCATTTT. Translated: CASSQDRGGAGANNQPQHF.

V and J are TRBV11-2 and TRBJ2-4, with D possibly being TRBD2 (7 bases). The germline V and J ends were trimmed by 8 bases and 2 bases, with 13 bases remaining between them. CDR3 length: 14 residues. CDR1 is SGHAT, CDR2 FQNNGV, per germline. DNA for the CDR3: TGTGCCAGCGGGGGAGGGGGAACCAAAAACATTCAGTACTTC. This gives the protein CASGGGGTKNIQYF.

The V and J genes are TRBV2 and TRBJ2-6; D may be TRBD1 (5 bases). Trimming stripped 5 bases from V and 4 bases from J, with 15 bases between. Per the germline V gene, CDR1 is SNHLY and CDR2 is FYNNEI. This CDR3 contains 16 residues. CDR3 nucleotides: TGTGCCAGCAGTTACGCGGACATAACAGGGGCCAACGTCCTGACTTTC. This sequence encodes CASSYADITGANVLTF.

The CDR3 region has the DNA TGTGCCAGCTCCCCGGACAGCAGGACGCAGTATTTT. Encoded protein: CASSPDSRTQYF. The chain links TRBV5-4 to TRBJ2-3; perhaps TRBD1 as D (6 bases). The CDR3 totals 12 residues. V lost 7 bases and J lost 9, with 15 bases in between. CDR1 is SGHNT and CDR2 is YYREEE in the germline V gene (reference sequence).

The CDR3 bases are TGTGCCAGCAGCTCTCCCTCATGGCGGGGGGGCGAGCAGTACTTC. The encoded protein is CASSSPSWRGGEQYF. The chain recombines TRBV7-2 with TRBJ2-7; 9 bases map to TRBD2. Germline values: CDR1 SGHTA, CDR2 FQGNSA. V gave up 4 bases and J gave up 6 bases; unmatched junction bases: 10. The CDR3 sequence is 15 residues long.

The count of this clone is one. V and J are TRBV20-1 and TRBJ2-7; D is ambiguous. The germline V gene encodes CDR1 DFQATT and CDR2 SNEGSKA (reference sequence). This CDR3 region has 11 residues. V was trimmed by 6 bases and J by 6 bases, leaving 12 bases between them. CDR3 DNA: TGCAGTGCCCCCACAGATACCGAGCAGTACTTC. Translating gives CSAPTDTEQYF.